This entry describes one T cell receptor (beta chain). In the original analysis: Quantification of nucleated cells was approximated via reference gene primer amplification. Clones were sequenced by immunoSEQ multiplex PCR, and TCRdb holds only the in-frame ones, with some missing. Clone size and V and J calls were adopted from that table, with D and trimming inferred from the DNA. The sample has around 620,000 clones; about 87% are singletons. The CDR3 is 10 residues long. V was trimmed by 5 bases and J by 9 bases, leaving 7 bases between them. The sample is drawn from a study of blood T cell repertoires in COVID-19. Turning to the study itself: The study drew acute and convalescent COVID-19 samples from the United States, Italy and Spain. T cells, B-cell-depleted T cells, or PBMCs provided the cDNA or gDNA that served as material.

The receptor was derived from a woman aged 18-29 years with acute or convalescent COVID-19. V is TRBV12-3 or TRBV12-4 and J is TRBJ2-5; D call uncertain. Input material: peripheral blood. CDR3 region: CASSPPAQYF. In DNA form, the CDR3 reads TGTGCCAGCAGTCCGCCGGCCCAGTACTTC.